Following are 6 T cell receptor beta chains from one sample sequenced in a study of blood T cell repertoires in COVID-19. Profiled with immunoSEQ multiplex PCR; TCRdb holds only in-frame clones, not every one. The table records about 29,000 clones, approximately 81% of them present only once. The source material was peripheral blood. These receptors were collected from a man at least 80 years old with active COVID-19.

The genes are TRBV5-8 and TRBJ1-6; TRBD1 might be the D (6 bases). The V gene lost 1 base and the J gene lost 4 bases, with 15 bases spanning the gap. Looked up from germline, CDR1 is SGHTS and CDR2 is YDEGEE. The CDR3 loop spans 17 amino acids. The CDR3 sequence: CASSLHQGTGYNSPLHF. The CDR3 DNA reads as TGTGCCAGCAGCTTGCACCAGGGGACGGGGTATAATTCACCCCTCCACTTT.

The sample holds one count of this clone. This chain connects TRBV11-1 to TRBJ2-3; weak D call: TRBD2 (6 bases). Per the germline V gene, CDR1 is SGHAT and CDR2 is FQDESV (reference sequence). The V end lost 4 bases, the J end lost 6 bases, and 11 bases lay between the germline ends. The CDR3 consists of 13 residues. In DNA form, the CDR3 reads TGTGCCAGCAGCTCAGCGGAGGGGGATACGCAGTATTTT. Residues: CASSSAEGDTQYF.

The chain carries TRBV10-1 and TRBJ2-3, with 13 bases lining up with TRBD2. The CDR3 length is 16 residues. Germline V gene data show CDR1 as WNHNN and CDR2 as SYGVQD (reference sequence). V shed 2 bases and J 4 bases; nucleotides not matched to a gene: 3. The CDR3 region is CASSERTSGGSDTQYF. The CDR3 bases are TGCGCCAGCAGTGAGAGGACTAGCGGGGGATCAGATACGCAGTATTTT.

The chain carries TRBV7-8 and TRBJ2-1, with D perhaps TRBD2 (7 bases). The CDR3 spans 15 residues. Trimming took off 5 bases at V and 4 bases at J, with 15 bases between the two ends. The germline V gene encodes CDR1 SGHVS and CDR2 FQNEAQ. The CDR3 nucleotides are TGTGCCAGCAGCCAGAGGGGGACTAAGTACAATGAGCAGTTCTTC. The encoded protein is CASSQRGTKYNEQFF.

CDR3 region: CASSEVGEETQYF. Written as DNA, the CDR3 is TGCGCCAGCAGTGAAGTGGGAGAAGAGACCCAGTACTTC. This chain connects TRBV10-1 to TRBJ2-5; maybe TRBD2 (5 bases). V was pared by 3 bases and J by 3 bases, with 8 bases between. The CDR3 is 13 residues long. Germline V gives CDR1 WNHNN, CDR2 SYGVQD (reference sequence).

The chain combines TRBV5-1 with TRBJ1-6, with 7 bases lining up with TRBD1. In germline, CDR1 is SGHRS, CDR2 YFSETQ. This CDR3 contains 13 residues. Losses at the gene ends were 6 bases for V and 10 bases for J; bases not matched to a gene: 7. CDR3 protein: CASTRTRGSPLHF. The CDR3 DNA follows: TGCGCCAGCACCCGGACCAGGGGGTCACCCCTCCACTTT.